What follows are 18 T cell receptor beta chains derived from one specimen sequenced in a study of T cell changes during pregnancy in multiple sclerosis. Method: immunoSEQ multiplex PCR; TCRdb's copy keeps in-frame clones and lacks some. This sample has roughly 36,000 clones; around 90% occur once, and the top ten carry approximately 4.6%. Sequenced here: peripheral blood, sampled in the second trimester of pregnancy. Every receptor here comes from a female donor in good health, enrolled as a control in a pregnancy study.

The rearrangement uses TRBV5-1 and TRBJ1-1; D might be TRBD1 (5 bases). This CDR3 comprises 15 residues. The germline V gene has CDR1 SGHRS and CDR2 YFSETQ. Trimming removed 0 bases at V and 1 base at J, with 10 bases between. The CDR3 bases are TGCGCCAGCAGCTTGGGGGCAGGGTGGAACACTGAAGCTTTCTTT. This codes for CASSLGAGWNTEAFF.

The chain recombines TRBV5-6 with TRBJ1-5; the D is unclear. Germline values: CDR1 SGHDT, CDR2 YYEEEE. V was clipped by 0 bases and J by 0 bases, with 4 bases between them. This CDR3 region has 14 residues. CDR3 region: CASSLGVSNQPQHF. The DNA for the CDR3 is TGTGCCAGCAGCTTGGGAGTTAGCAATCAGCCCCAGCATTTT.

The gene calls are TRBV6-6 and TRBJ2-5, with D possibly being TRBD2 (6 bases). Trimming pared 5 bases from V and 5 bases from J, leaving 21 bases between. This CDR3 contains 16 residues. CDR1 is MNHNY, CDR2 SVGAGI, per germline (reference sequence). DNA for the CDR3: TGTGCCAGCAGTCGGCAAGGACTAACTCAAGGGGAGACCCAGTACTTC. Residues: CASSRQGLTQGETQYF.

The chain combines TRBV18 with TRBJ1-1; the D is unclear. CDR3 size: 14 residues. Germline assignment: CDR1 KGHSH and CDR2 LQKENI. V lost 6 bases and J lost 1, with 12 bases in between. The CDR3 spells CASSISDSNTEAFF. The CDR3 DNA sequence: TGTGCCAGCTCGATTTCCGACTCGAACACTGAAGCTTTCTTT.

V usage is TRBV28 and J usage is TRBJ2-7; 12 positions agree with TRBD1. Looked up from germline, CDR1 is MDHEN and CDR2 is SYDVKM. This CDR3 spans 15 amino acids. V gave up 8 bases and J gave up 6 bases; unmatched junction bases: 11. CDR3 DNA: TGTGCCAGCTTTGAACCGGGACAGGGGGCCCGCGAGCAGTACTTC. Translated: CASFEPGQGAREQYF. Drawing the rest from reference TRBV28 and TRBJ2-7, the complete variable domain is DVKVTQSSRYLVKRTGEKVFLECVQDMDHENMFWYRQDPGLGLRLIYFSYDVKMKEKGDIPEGYSVSREKKERFSLILESASTNQTSMYLCASFEPGQGAREQYFGPGTRLTVT.

Of note for this clone: The final CDR3 position lacks the conserved phenylalanine or tryptophan, pointing to a likely read error. It is unclear where the CDR3 begins or ends on the DNA, so no DNA is shown, and the CDR3 is as TCRdb lists it. V usage is TRBV6-5 and J usage is TRBJ2-7; the table's D call TRBD1 went unverified against the DNA. CDR1 is MNHEY and CDR2 is SVGAGI in the germline V gene. The CDR3 is 13 residues long, ends included. The CDR3 sequence is CASSSWGQGQVPN.

This rearrangement joins TRBV11-2 to TRBJ1-1; D may be TRBD1 (6 bases). The CDR3 covers 15 residues. V was trimmed by 2 bases and J by 2 bases, leaving 12 bases between them. Germline loops: CDR1 SGHAT, CDR2 FQNNGV. CDR3 nucleotides: TGTGCCAGCAGCTTACTAGGGGGGGGTAACACTGAAGCTTTCTTT. Protein sequence: CASSLLGGGNTEAFF.

J is TRBJ1-5 and V is TRBV5-1; 8 nucleotides match TRBD1. The junction had 4 bases not matched to a gene; V was cut back by 0 bases and J by 5 bases. Germline V gene data show CDR1 as SGHRS and CDR2 as YFSETQ. This CDR3 is built from 15 residues. The CDR3 DNA reads TGCGCCAGCAGCTTGGCAGGGGGCAGAGATCAGCCCCAGCATTTT. As protein: CASSLAGGRDQPQHF.

The chain employs TRBV7-8 and TRBJ1-1; D may be TRBD1 (5 bases). Germline V gene lookup returns CDR1 SGHVS and CDR2 FQNEAQ. Trimming removed 7 bases from V and 1 base from J, with 13 bases in between. The CDR3 sequence is 14 residues long. CDR3: CASILGGGNTEAFF. CDR3 nucleotide sequence: TGTGCCAGCATTCTGGGGGGAGGGAACACTGAAGCTTTCTTT.

The CDR3 reads CASQVASGVAEQFF. In DNA, the CDR3 is TGTGCCAGCCAGGTGGCTAGCGGGGTCGCTGAGCAGTTCTTC. V usage is TRBV7-8 and J usage is TRBJ2-1, with 9 bases fitting TRBD2. The trim removed 8 bases at V and 9 bases at J, leaving 11 bases unmatched. This CDR3 is 14 amino acids long. Germline CDR1 and CDR2: SGHVS and FQNEAQ.

This sequence joins TRBV27 and TRBJ2-3, with TRBD2 matching over 8 bases. Losses at the gene ends were 6 bases for V and 4 bases for J; bases not matched to a gene: 3. The CDR3 sequence is 13 residues long. The germline gives CDR1 MNHEY, CDR2 SMNVEV (reference sequence). Written as DNA, the CDR3 is TGTGCCAGCAGCCGGGGGGGGGCAGATACGCAGTATTTT. It is translated as CASSRGGADTQYF.

V and J are TRBV28 and TRBJ2-4, with D possibly TRBD2 on 6 matching bases. The CDR3 totals 15 residues. The V end lost 5 bases, the J end lost 8 bases, and 19 bases lay between the germline ends. The germline V gene has CDR1 MDHEN and CDR2 SYDVKM. CDR3 sequence reads: CASSPSGLFPDIQYF. The CDR3, as DNA: TGTGCCAGCAGTCCCTCGGGACTGTTCCCCGACATTCAGTACTTC.

J is TRBJ1-2 and V is TRBV6-1; 12 positions agree with TRBD1. V lost 1 base to trimming and J lost 13 bases; unmatched junction nucleotides: 4. This CDR3 has 13 amino acids. Germline V gene data show CDR1 as MNHNS and CDR2 as SASEGT. Here the CDR3 reads CASSEGDRGLITF. The CDR3 DNA reads TGTGCCAGCAGTGAAGGGGACAGGGGGCTAATCACCTTC.

The chain has TRBV27 and TRBJ2-6, with a weak D call TRBD1 (6 bases). The CDR3 is 18 residues long. The V and J ends lost 5 bases and 0 bases respectively, with 17 bases between them. Germline loops: CDR1 MNHEY, CDR2 SMNVEV (reference sequence). CDR3 sequence reads: CASSLRVLRGSGANVLTF. The CDR3 nucleotides are TGTGCCAGCAGTCTACGGGTCCTCAGGGGCTCTGGGGCCAACGTCCTGACTTTC. Using reference TRBV27 and TRBJ2-6 for the parts outside the CDR3, the full variable domain is EAQVTQNPRYLITVTGKKLTVTCSQNMNHEYMSWYRQDPGLGLRQIYYSMNVEVTDKGDVPEGYKVSRKEKRNFPLILESPSPNQTSLYFCASSLRVLRGSGANVLTFGAGSRLTVL.

J is TRBJ1-3 and V is TRBV4-2, with 8 bases aligning to TRBD1. Germline loops: CDR1 LGHNA, CDR2 YNFKEQ. This CDR3 is built from 21 residues. J was trimmed by 0 bases and V by 0 bases; bases with no gene match: 16. CDR3 loop: CASSQELSGRGLLSSGNTIYF. Here the CDR3 DNA reads TGTGCCAGCAGCCAAGAGTTGTCGGGCAGGGGGCTCCTGAGCTCTGGAAACACCATATATTTT.

The genes are TRBV5-1 and TRBJ2-3; 13 bases are shared with TRBD2. Germline V gene data show CDR1 as SGHRS and CDR2 as YFSETQ. The ends lost 0 bases at V and 0 bases at J; junction bases unmatched: 4. The CDR3 covers 18 residues. The CDR3 sequence is CASSLAGTSGASTDTQYF. In nucleotides, the CDR3 is TGCGCCAGCAGCTTGGCAGGGACTAGCGGGGCGAGCACAGATACGCAGTATTTT.

This clone occurred a few times. The rearrangement uses TRBV10-1 and TRBJ1-6; D gene unclear. In germline, CDR1 is WNHNN, CDR2 SYGVQD (reference sequence). The V end was cut by 3 bases, the J end by 6 bases, with 6 bases between. The length of the CDR3 is 13 residues. The CDR3 loop is CASSDISNSPLHF. The CDR3 DNA follows: TGCGCCAGCAGTGATATCTCTAATTCACCCCTCCACTTT.

About this clone itself: This same CDR3 is encoded by further DNA sequences in the sample. The chain uses TRBV27 and TRBJ1-3; D is undetermined. The germline V gene has CDR1 MNHEY and CDR2 SMNVEV (reference sequence). This CDR3 has 13 amino acids. The V and J ends lost 6 bases and 0 bases respectively, with 6 bases between them. CDR3 sequence reads: CASRLSSGNTIYF. The CDR3 nucleotides are TGTGCCAGCAGGTTGAGCTCTGGAAACACCATATATTTT.